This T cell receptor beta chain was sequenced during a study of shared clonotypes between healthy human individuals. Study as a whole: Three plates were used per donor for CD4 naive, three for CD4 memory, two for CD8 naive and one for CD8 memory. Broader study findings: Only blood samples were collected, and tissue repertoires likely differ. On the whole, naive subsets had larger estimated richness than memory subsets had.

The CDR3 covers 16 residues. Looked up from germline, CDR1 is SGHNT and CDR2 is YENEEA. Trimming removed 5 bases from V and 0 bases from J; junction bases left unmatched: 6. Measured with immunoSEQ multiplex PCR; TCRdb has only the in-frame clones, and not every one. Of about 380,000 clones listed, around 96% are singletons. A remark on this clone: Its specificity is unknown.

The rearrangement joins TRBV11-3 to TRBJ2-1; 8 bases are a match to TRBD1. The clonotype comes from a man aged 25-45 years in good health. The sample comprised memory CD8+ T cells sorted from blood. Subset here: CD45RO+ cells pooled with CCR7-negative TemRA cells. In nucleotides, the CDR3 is TGTGCCAGCAGCCTCAGGGGGCTTAGCTCCTACAATGAGCAGTTCTTC. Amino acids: CASSLRGLSSYNEQFF.